This paragraph reports one TCR beta chain. Its antigen is currently unknown. The data originate from a study of monozygotic twins with inflammatory bowel disease. Broader study findings: Distinguishing T cell subtypes was not possible. Patient-to-patient differences in immunosuppressive treatment may have added variability to the repertoires.

Via template switching, UMIs carrying a 6-nucleotide sample barcode were introduced. TCRdb reprocessed the 5' RACE reads and stores each CDR3 protein as one record, lacking DNA. The repertoire shows over 150,000 distinct CDR3 sequences; the top ten hold approximately 2.5%. The CDR3 extends over 14 amino acids. CDR1 GTSNPN and CDR2 SVGIG come from the germline V gene (reference sequence). The rearrangement links TRBV30 to TRBJ1-4; the D gene TCRdb calls, TRBD1, cannot be checked with no DNA. The specimen sequenced was blood. The source is a human donor with ulcerative colitis or Crohn's disease, or a healthy co-twin of an affected twin (not recorded which). The chain's CDR3 is CAWQGVATNEKLFF.